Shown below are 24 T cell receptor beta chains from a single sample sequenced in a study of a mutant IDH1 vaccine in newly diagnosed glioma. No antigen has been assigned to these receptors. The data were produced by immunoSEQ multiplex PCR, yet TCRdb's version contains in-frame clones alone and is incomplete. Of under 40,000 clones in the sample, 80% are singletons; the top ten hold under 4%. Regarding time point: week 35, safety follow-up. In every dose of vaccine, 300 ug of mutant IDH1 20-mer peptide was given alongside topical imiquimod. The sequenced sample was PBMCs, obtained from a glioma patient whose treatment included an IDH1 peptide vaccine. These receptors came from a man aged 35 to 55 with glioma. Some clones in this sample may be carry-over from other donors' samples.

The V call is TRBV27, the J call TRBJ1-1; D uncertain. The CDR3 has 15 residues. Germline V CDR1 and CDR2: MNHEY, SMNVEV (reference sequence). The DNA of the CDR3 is TGTGTGACAAGAGCTATCCCGTACATGAACACTGAAGCTTTCTTT. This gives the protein CVTRAIPYMNTEAFF.

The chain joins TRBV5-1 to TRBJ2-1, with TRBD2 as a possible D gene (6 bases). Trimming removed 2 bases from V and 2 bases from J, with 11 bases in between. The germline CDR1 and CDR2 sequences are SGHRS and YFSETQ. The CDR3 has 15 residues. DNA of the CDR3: TGCGCCAGCAGCTTTTTACCGGGGGCCTACAATGAGCAGTTCTTC. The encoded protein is CASSFLPGAYNEQFF. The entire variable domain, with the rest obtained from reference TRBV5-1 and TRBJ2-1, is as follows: KAGVTQTPRYLIKTRGQQVTLSCSPISGHRSVSWYQQTPGQGLQFLFEYFSETQRNKGNFPGRFSGRQFSNSRSEMNVSTLELGDSALYLCASSFLPGAYNEQFFGPGTRLTVL.

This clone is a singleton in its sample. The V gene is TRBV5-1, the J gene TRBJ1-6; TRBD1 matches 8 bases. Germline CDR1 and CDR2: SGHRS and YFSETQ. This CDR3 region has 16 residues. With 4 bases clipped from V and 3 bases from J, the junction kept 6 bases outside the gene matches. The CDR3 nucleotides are TGCGCCAGCAGCGGAAGACAGGGGCTCTATAATTCACCCCTCCACTTT. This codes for CASSGRQGLYNSPLHF.

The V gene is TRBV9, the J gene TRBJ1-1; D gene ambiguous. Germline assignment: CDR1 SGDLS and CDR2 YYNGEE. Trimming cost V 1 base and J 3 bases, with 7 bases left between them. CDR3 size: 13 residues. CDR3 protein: CASSVSSDTEAFF. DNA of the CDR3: TGTGCCAGCAGCGTAAGTTCTGACACTGAAGCTTTCTTT.

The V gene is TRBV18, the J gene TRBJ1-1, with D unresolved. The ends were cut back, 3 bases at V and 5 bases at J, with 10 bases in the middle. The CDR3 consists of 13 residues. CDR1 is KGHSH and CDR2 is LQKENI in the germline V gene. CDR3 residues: CASSPAYGTEAFF. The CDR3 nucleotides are TGTGCCAGCTCACCGGCATATGGTACTGAAGCTTTCTTT.

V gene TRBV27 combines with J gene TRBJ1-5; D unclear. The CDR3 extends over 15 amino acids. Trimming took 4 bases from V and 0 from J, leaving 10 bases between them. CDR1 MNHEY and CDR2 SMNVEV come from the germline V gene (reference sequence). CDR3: CASSSLVHSNQPQHF. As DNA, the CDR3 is TGTGCCAGCAGTTCTCTGGTCCATAGCAATCAGCCCCAGCATTTT.

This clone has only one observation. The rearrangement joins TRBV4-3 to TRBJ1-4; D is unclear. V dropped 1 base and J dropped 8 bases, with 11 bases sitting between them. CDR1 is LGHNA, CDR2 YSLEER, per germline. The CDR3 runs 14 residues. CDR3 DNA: TGCGCCAGCAGCCAAGTTAGGCAGTCGGAAAAACTGTTTTTT. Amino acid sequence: CASSQVRQSEKLFF.

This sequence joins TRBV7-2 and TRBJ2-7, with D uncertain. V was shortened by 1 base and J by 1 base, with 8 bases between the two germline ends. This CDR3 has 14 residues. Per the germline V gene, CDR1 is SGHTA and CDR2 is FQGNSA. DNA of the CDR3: TGTGCCAGCAGCTTAGTTCCGGAGTCCTACGAGCAGTACTTC. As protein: CASSLVPESYEQYF.

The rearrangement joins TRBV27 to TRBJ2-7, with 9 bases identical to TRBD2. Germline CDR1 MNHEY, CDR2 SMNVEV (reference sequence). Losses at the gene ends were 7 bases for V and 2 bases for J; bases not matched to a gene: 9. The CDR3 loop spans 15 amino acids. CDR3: CASTSPASGTYEQYF. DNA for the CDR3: TGTGCCAGCACCTCTCCCGCTAGCGGGACCTACGAGCAGTACTTC.

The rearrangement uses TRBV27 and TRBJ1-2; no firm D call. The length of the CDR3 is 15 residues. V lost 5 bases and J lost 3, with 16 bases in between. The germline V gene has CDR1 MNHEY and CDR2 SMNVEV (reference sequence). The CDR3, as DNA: TGTGCCAGCAGTCCTTCGACCGGGTCGGACTATGGCTACACCTTC. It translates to CASSPSTGSDYGYTF.

In DNA, the CDR3 is TGTGCCAGCAGCCCCACCAACAATGAGCAGTTCTTC. Its translation is CASSPTNNEQFF. This chain links TRBV7-9 with TRBJ2-1; unclear D gene. Germline lookup yields CDR1 SEHNR and CDR2 FQNEAQ (reference sequence). Trimming took off 5 bases at V and 5 bases at J, with 7 bases between the two ends. The CDR3 spans 12 residues.

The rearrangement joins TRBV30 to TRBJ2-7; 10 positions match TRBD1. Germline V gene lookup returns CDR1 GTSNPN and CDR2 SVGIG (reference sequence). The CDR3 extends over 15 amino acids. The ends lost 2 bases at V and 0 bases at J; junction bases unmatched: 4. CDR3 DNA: TGTGCCTGGAGTCCTCGGACAGGGGGCTCCTACGAGCAGTACTTC. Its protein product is CAWSPRTGGSYEQYF.

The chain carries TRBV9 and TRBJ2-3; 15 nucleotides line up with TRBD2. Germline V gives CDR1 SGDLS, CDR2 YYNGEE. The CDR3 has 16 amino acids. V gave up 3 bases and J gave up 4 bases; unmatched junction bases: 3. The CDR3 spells CASSAGLAGGADTQYF. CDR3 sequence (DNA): TGTGCCAGCAGCGCAGGACTAGCGGGGGGGGCAGATACGCAGTATTTT.

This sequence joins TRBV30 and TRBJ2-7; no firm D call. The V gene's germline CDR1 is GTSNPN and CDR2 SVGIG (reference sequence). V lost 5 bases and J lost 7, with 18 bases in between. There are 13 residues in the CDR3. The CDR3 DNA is TGTGCCTGGGCCTTCGGTGGAGTGGGGGAGCAGTACTTC. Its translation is CAWAFGGVGEQYF.

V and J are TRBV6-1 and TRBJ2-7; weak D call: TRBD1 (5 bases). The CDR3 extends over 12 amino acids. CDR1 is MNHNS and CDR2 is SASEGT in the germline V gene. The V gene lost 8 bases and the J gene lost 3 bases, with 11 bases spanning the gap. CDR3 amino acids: CASGASIYEQYF. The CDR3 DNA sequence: TGTGCCAGCGGGGCCAGTATCTACGAGCAGTACTTC.

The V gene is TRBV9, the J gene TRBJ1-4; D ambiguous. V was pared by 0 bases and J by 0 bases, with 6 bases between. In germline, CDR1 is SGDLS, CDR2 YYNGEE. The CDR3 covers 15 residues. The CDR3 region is CASSVDSTTNEKLFF. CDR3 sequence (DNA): TGTGCCAGCAGCGTAGACAGCACAACTAATGAAAAACTGTTTTTT.

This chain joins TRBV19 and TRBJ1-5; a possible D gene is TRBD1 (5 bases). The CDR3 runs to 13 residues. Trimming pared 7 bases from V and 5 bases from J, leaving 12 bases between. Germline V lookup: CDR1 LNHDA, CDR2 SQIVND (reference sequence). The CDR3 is CASMGRGYQPQHF. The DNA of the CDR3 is TGTGCCAGTATGGGGAGGGGTTATCAGCCCCAGCATTTT. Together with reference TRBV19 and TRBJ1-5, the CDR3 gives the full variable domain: DGGITQSPKYLFRKEGQNVTLSCEQNLNHDAMYWYRQDPGQGLRLIYYSQIVNDFQKGDIAEGYSVSREKKESFPLTVTSAQKNPTAFYLCASMGRGYQPQHFGDGTRLSIL.

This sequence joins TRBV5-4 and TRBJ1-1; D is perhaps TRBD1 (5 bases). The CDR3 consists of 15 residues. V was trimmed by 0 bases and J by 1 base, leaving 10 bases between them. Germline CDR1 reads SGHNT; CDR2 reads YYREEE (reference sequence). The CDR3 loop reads CASSLAGGGNTEAFF. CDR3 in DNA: TGTGCCAGCAGCTTGGCCGGGGGGGGGAACACTGAAGCTTTCTTT.

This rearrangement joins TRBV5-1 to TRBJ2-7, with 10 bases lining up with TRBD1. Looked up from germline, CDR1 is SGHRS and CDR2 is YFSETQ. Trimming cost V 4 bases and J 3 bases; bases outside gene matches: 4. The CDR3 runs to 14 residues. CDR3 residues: CASSTGQGVYEQYF. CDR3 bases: TGCGCCAGCAGCACTGGACAGGGGGTCTACGAGCAGTACTTC.

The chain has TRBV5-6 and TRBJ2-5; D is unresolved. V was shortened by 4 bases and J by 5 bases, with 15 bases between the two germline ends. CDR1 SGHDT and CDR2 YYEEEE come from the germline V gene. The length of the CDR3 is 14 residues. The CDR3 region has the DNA TGTGCCAGCAGCCCCCCCCGAAGATTGGAGACCCAGTACTTC. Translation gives CASSPPRRLETQYF.

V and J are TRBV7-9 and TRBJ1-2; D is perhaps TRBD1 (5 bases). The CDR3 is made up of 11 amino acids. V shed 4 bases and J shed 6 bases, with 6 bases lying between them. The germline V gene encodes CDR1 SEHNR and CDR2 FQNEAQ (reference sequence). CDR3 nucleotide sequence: TGTGCCAGCAGCTCGACAGATGGCTACACCTTC. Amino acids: CASSSTDGYTF.

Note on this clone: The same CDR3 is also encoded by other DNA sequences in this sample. The CDR3 bases are TGTGCCTGGAGAGGAGACAGGAGCAATCAGCCCCAGCATTTT. Its translation is CAWRGDRSNQPQHF. The chain uses TRBV30 and TRBJ1-5, with D possibly TRBD1 on 6 matching bases. CDR1 GTSNPN and CDR2 SVGIG come from the germline V gene (reference sequence). Trimming took 3 bases from V and 1 from J, leaving 10 bases between them. This CDR3 region has 14 residues.

CDR3 sequence (DNA): TGTGCCAGCAGCTTAATTATGGCCGGGACAGAGAACACTGAAGCTTTCTTT. It encodes CASSLIMAGTENTEAFF. The rearrangement joins TRBV5-8 to TRBJ1-1; 7 bases are shared with TRBD1. The V and J ends lost 2 bases and 1 base, in that order; junction bases with no gene match: 11. The CDR3 length is 17 residues. The germline V gene encodes CDR1 SGHTS and CDR2 YDEGEE.

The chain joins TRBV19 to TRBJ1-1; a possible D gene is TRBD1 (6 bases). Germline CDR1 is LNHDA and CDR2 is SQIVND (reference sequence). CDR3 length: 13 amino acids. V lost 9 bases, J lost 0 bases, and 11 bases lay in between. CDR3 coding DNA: TGTGCCAGCGGGACACAGATGAACACTGAAGCTTTCTTT. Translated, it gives CASGTQMNTEAFF.